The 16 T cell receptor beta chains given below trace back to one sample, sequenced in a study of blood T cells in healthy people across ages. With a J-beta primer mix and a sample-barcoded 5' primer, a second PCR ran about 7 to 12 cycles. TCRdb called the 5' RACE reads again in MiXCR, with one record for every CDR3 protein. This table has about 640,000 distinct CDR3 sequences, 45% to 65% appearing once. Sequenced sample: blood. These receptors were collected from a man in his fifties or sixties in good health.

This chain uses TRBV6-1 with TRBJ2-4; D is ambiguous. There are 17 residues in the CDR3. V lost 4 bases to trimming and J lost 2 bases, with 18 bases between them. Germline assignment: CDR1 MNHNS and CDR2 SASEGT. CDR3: CASSVGTPTATKNIQYF. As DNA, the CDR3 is TGTGCCAGCAGTGTCGGCACTCCCACCGCCACCAAAAACATTCAGTACTTC.

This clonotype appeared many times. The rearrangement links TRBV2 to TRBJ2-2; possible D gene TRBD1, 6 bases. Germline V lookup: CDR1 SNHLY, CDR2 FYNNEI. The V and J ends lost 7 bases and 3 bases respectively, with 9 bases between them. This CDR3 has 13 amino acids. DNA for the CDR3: TGTGCCAGCAACGGACAGCACACCGGGGAGCTGTTTTTT. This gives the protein CASNGQHTGELFF.

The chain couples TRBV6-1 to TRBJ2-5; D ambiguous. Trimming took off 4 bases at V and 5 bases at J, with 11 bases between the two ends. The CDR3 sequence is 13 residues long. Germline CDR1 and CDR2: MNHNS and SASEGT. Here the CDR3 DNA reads TGTGCCAGCAGTGTTTCACAGTGGGAGACCCAGTACTTC. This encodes CASSVSQWETQYF.

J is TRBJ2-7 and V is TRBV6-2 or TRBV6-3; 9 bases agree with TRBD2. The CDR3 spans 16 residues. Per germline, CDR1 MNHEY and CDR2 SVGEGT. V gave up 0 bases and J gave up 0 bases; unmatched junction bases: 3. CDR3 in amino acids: CASSYSATSGSYEQYF. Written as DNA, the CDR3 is TGTGCCAGCAGTTACTCTGCGACTAGCGGCTCCTACGAGCAGTACTTC.

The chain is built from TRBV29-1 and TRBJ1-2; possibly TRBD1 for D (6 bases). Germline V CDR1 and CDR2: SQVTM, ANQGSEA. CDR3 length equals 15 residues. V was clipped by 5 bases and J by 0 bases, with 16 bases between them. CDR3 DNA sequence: TGCAGCGTTAAGAGACAGGAGGGCCCTAACTATGGCTACACCTTC. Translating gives CSVKRQEGPNYGYTF.

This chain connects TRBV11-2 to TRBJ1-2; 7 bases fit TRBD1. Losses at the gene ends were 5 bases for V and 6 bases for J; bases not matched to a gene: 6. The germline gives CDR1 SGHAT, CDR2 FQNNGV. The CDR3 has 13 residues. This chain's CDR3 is CASSTTGMDGYTF. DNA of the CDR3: TGTGCCAGCAGCACGACAGGGATGGATGGCTACACCTTC. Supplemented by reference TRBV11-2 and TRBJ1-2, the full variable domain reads EAGVAQSPRYKIIEKRQSVAFWCNPISGHATLYWYQQILGQGPKLLIQFQNNGVVDDSQLPKDRFSAERLKGVDSTLKIQPAKLEDSAVYLCASSTTGMDGYTFGSGTRLTVV.

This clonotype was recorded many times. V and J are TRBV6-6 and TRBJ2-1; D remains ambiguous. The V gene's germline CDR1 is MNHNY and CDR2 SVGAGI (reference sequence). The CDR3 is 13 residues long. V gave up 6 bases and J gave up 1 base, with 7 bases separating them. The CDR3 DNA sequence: TGTGCCAGCAGAGCAGTGTCCTACAATGAGCAGTTCTTC. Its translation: CASRAVSYNEQFF.

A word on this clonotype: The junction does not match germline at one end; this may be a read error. The chain's CDR3 is CSARRAGSHNEQYF. DNA for the CDR3: TGCAGCGCTAGGCGGGCAGGATCCCACAATGAGCAGTACTTC. The rearrangement uses TRBV20-1 and TRBJ2-5; D is perhaps TRBD2 (5 bases). The CDR3 consists of 14 residues. The germline CDR1 and CDR2 sequences are DFQATT and SNEGSKA (reference sequence).

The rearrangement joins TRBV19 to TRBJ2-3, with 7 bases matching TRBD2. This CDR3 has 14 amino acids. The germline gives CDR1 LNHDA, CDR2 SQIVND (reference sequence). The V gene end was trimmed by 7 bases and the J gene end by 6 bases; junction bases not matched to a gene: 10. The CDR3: CASILGLGYDTQYF. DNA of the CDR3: TGTGCCAGTATCCTTGGACTAGGTTACGATACGCAGTATTTT. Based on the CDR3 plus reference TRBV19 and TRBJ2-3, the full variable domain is DGGITQSPKYLFRKEGQNVTLSCEQNLNHDAMYWYRQDPGQGLRLIYYSQIVNDFQKGDIAEGYSVSREKKESFPLTVTSAQKNPTAFYLCASILGLGYDTQYFGPGTRLTVL.

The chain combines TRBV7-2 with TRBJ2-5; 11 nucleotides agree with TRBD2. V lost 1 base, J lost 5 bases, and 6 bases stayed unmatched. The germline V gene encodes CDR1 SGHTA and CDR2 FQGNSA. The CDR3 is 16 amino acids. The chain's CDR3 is CASSLDLAGGRETQYF. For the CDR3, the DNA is TGTGCCAGCAGCTTAGATCTAGCGGGGGGTCGGGAGACCCAGTACTTC.

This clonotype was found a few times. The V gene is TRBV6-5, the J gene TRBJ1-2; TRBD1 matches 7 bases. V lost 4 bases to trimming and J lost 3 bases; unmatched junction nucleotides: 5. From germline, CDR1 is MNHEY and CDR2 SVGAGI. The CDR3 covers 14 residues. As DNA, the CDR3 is TGTGCCAGCAGTTTCCCAGGACAGGACTATGGCTACACCTTC. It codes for CASSFPGQDYGYTF.

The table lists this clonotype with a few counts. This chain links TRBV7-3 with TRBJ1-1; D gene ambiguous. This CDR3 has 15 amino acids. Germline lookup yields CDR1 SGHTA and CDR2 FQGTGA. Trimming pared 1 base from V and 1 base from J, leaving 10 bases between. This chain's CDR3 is CASSLNAGRNTEAFF. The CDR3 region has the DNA TGTGCCAGCAGCTTAAACGCGGGAAGGAACACTGAAGCTTTCTTT.

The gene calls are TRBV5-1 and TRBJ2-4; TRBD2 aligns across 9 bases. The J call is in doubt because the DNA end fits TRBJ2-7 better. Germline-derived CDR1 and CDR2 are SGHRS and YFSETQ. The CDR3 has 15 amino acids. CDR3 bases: TGCGCCAGCAACAGACTAGCGGAGGGCTCCTACGAGCAGTACTTC. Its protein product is CASNRLAEGSYEQYF.

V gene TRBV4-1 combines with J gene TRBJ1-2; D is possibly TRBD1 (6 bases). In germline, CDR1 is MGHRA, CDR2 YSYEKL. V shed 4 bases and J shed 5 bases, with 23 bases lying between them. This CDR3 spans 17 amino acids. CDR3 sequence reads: CASSPRSGTWLMYGYTF. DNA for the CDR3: TGCGCCAGCAGCCCACGGAGCGGGACATGGCTTATGTATGGCTACACCTTC.

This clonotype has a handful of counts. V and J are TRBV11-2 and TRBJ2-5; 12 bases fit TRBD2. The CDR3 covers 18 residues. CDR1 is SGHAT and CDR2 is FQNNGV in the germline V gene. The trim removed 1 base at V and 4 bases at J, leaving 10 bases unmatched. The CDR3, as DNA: TGTGCCAGCAGCTTAGCGGCTAGCGGGGGGGCTATGGGAGAGACCCAGTACTTC. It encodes CASSLAASGGAMGETQYF.

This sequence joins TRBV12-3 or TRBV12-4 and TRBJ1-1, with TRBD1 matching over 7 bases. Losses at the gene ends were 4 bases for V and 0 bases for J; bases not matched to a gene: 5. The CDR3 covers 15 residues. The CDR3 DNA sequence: TGTGCCAGCAGTTCCCGGGGACAGCTGAACACTGAAGCTTTCTTT. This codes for CASSSRGQLNTEAFF.